This T cell receptor beta chain was captured by sequencing in a study of blood T cell repertoires in COVID-19. Sequencing used immunoSEQ multiplex PCR; TCRdb keeps in-frame clones, though not all of them. The table has roughly 200,000 clones, about 90% seen once. Germline CDR1 reads SGDLS; CDR2 reads YYNGEE. V dropped 3 bases and J dropped 4; count of bases not matched to a gene: 15. The CDR3 runs to 20 residues. The chain uses TRBV9 and TRBJ2-1; TRBD2 matches 14 bases. Sample: peripheral blood. This TCR came from a man aged 50-59 years with acute or convalescent COVID-19. Here the CDR3 DNA reads TGTGCCAGCAGCGCGGGACTAGCGGGAGTAATAGCGCCACAATACAATGAGCAGTTCTTC. Translated, it gives CASSAGLAGVIAPQYNEQFF.